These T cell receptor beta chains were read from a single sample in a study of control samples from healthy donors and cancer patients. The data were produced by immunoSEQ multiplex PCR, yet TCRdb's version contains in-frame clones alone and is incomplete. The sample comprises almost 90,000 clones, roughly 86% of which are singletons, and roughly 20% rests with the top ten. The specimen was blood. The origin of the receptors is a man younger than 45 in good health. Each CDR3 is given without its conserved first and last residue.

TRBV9,ASSRDSNSNQPQH
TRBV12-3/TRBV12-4,ASSLQGNYGYT
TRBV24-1,ATRTGTGSTGELF
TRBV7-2,ASSFLPTGGQETQY
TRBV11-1,ASSRRENTEAF
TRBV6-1,ASSEMTGGYTDTQY
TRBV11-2,ASSFRGPRETQY
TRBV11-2,ASSSRGLETQY
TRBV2,ASSEGWGGGTEAF
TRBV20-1,SARVGSREA
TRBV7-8,ASSLGRVGEQY
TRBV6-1,ASSETGTDVEKLF
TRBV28,ASGTDIYGYT
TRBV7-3,ASSPSRLSNYGYT
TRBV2,ASDGTGLLGEQY
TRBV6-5,ASSYSLGQLNEKLF
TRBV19,ASSIRGGVGYT
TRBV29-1,SVAVDTDTQY
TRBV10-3,AISEGGGSSYNSPLH
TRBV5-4,ASTMEGERSGNTIY
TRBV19,ASSISGGLLKETQY
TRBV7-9,ASSLGGAAGNTIY
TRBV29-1,SVEPSRVFTEAF
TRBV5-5,ASRLAGGPKETQY
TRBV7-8,ASGGQGARNSPLH
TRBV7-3,ASSTVTGSPLH
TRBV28,ASSLRQGTPNYGYT
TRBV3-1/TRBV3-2,ASSQGRASYNEQF
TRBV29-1,SVGGRWTDTQY
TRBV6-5,ASLPGQGPYGYT
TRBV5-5,ASAWGWGTDTQY
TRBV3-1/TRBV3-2,ASSRPGYGYT
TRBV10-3,AISEKGVTTGELF
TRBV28,ASSLWTGGGTEAF
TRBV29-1,SVVVAGGTDTQY
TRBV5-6,ASSPRAGNSPLH
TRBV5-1,ASSLGLFTGELF
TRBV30,AWSRGGNYGYT
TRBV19,ASSIDALVRGGADTQY
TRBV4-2,ASSQPSAPGLGSEAF
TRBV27,ASSLSLQGNYGYT
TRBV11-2,ASSYTSAGYGNTIY
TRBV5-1,ASRLGGRADTQY
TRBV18,ASSPTRFGGGYT
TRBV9,ASSAKGTLASGNTIY
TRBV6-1,ASSEARQPEKLF
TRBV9,ASSKDRASTDTQY
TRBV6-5,ASTTSGGREAF
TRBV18,ASSPSDSYSNQPQH
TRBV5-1,ASSLVTQGIMNTEAF
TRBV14,ASTRGQTQQETQY
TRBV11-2,ASSLAGAVQETQY
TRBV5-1,ASSHEGVPPIYGYT
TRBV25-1,ASSEWKGGGLNEKLF
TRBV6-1,ASSEMGRGGYGYT
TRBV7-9,ASSYEQGARTGELF
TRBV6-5,ASTSPGSTVSEAF
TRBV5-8,ASSLALFVGTNEKLF
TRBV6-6,ASSRQGTWGTDTQY
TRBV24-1,ATSEGLSNNSPLH